This entry lists 21 T cell receptor beta chains sequenced from one sample in a study of T cell responses to AZD1222 COVID-19 vaccine. Profiled with immunoSEQ multiplex PCR; TCRdb holds only in-frame clones, not every one. Of 98,000 or so clones listed, about four fifths are singletons. This specimen was peripheral blood, taken 28 days after the second AZD1222 dose. These receptors were obtained from an adult who received the AZD1222 COVID-19 vaccine.

This clone was seen a few times. The V gene is TRBV19, the J gene TRBJ1-6, with TRBD1 matching over 9 bases. V shed 6 bases, J shed 8 bases, and the junction held 8 bases outside the gene matches. Germline V gives CDR1 LNHDA, CDR2 SQIVND (reference sequence). This CDR3 comprises 15 residues. Written as DNA, the CDR3 is TGTGCCAGTAGGACTGGACAGGGGATGGATTCACCCCTCCACTTT. Its translation is CASRTGQGMDSPLHF. The full variable domain, completed using reference TRBV19 and TRBJ1-6, is DGGITQSPKYLFRKEGQNVTLSCEQNLNHDAMYWYRQDPGQGLRLIYYSQIVNDFQKGDIAEGYSVSREKKESFPLTVTSAQKNPTAFYLCASRTGQGMDSPLHFGNGTRLTVT.

In its sample, this clone was seen a few times. The rearrangement uses TRBV6-2 or TRBV6-3 and TRBJ2-5; D is perhaps TRBD2 (5 bases). V lost 6 bases to trimming and J lost 2 bases, with 10 bases between them. Germline V gene lookup returns CDR1 MNHEY and CDR2 SVGEGT. CDR3 length: 13 residues. The CDR3, as DNA: TGTGCCAGCAGCCCCGCGGGTCAAGAGACCCAGTACTTC. It translates to CASSPAGQETQYF.

This clone was counted a few times. The V call is TRBV6-2 or TRBV6-3, the J call TRBJ1-2; D not certain. The CDR3 is 13 amino acids. Germline loops: CDR1 MNHEY, CDR2 SVGEGT. Trimming left V 4 bases short and J 4 bases short, with 10 bases between. The CDR3 coding sequence is TGTGCCAGCAGTTTCGCAGGTTCCTATGGCTACACCTTC. Amino acid sequence: CASSFAGSYGYTF.

The table lists this clone with a count of one. The rearrangement joins TRBV3-1 (or the pseudogene TRBV3-2) to TRBJ1-1; D unresolved. The CDR3 length is 13 residues. Trimming stripped 3 bases from V and 2 bases from J, with 7 bases between. Germline lookup yields CDR1 LGHDT and CDR2 YNNKEL (reference sequence). The CDR3 reads CASSHRGNTEAFF. CDR3 coding DNA: TGTGCCAGCAGCCACCGGGGAAACACTGAAGCTTTCTTT.

In nucleotides, the CDR3 is TGTGCCAGCAGGTATACACTGAACACTGAAGCTTTCTTT. Its translation: CASRYTLNTEAFF. This chain joins TRBV2 and TRBJ1-1; the D is unclear. V was cut by 6 bases and J by 0 bases, with 8 bases left in between. This CDR3 comprises 13 residues. From germline, CDR1 is SNHLY and CDR2 FYNNEI.

The J gene is TRBJ1-1, the V gene TRBV12-3 or TRBV12-4; D is unresolved. This CDR3 has 13 amino acids. The V gene lost 4 bases and the J gene lost 1 base, with 7 bases spanning the gap. CDR3 sequence (DNA): TGTGCCAGCAGTTGGCGCCCGAACACTGAAGCTTTCTTT. Translation: CASSWRPNTEAFF.

This chain links TRBV3-1 (or the pseudogene TRBV3-2) with TRBJ2-3; 9 positions agree with TRBD2. Trimming took 4 bases from V and 0 from J; bases not matched to a gene: 8. Germline V gene sequence: CDR1 LGHDT, CDR2 YNNKEL (reference sequence). The CDR3 extends over 17 amino acids. The chain's CDR3 is CASSRAGGQSSTDTQYF. CDR3 nucleotide sequence: TGTGCCAGCAGCCGAGCGGGGGGTCAATCTAGCACAGATACGCAGTATTTT.

This clone was observed once. V usage is TRBV5-1 and J usage is TRBJ1-1; 8 nucleotides align to TRBD1. Trimming took 2 bases from V and 4 from J; bases not matched to a gene: 7. There are 15 residues in the CDR3. Germline V CDR1 and CDR2: SGHRS, YFSETQ. The CDR3 nucleotides read TGCGCCAGCAGCTTAAGGACAGGGTCGGTCACTGAAGCTTTCTTT. This translates into CASSLRTGSVTEAFF.

The chain uses TRBV29-1 and TRBJ2-7; 10 positions match TRBD1. Germline CDR1 is SQVTM and CDR2 is ANQGSEA. The CDR3 is 15 residues long. V dropped 1 base and J dropped 4; count of bases not matched to a gene: 7. The CDR3 loop is CSVEVPGQGRYEQYF. The CDR3 nucleotides are TGCAGCGTTGAAGTCCCGGGACAGGGGAGATACGAGCAGTACTTC.

J is TRBJ2-1 and V is TRBV28, with TRBD2 matching over 7 bases. V dropped 5 bases and J dropped 8; count of bases not matched to a gene: 6. The CDR3 sequence is 13 residues long. Germline V gene sequence: CDR1 MDHEN, CDR2 SYDVKM. The CDR3 DNA sequence: TGTGCCAGCAGTCTGGGGGGGTTCTATGAGCAGTTCTTC. Translated: CASSLGGFYEQFF. The complete variable domain, with remaining parts taken from reference TRBV28 and TRBJ2-1, reads DVKVTQSSRYLVKRTGEKVFLECVQDMDHENMFWYRQDPGLGLRLIYFSYDVKMKEKGDIPEGYSVSREKKERFSLILESASTNQTSMYLCASSLGGFYEQFFGPGTRLTVL.

The rearrangement uses TRBV7-9 and TRBJ2-3, with a weak D call TRBD1 (5 bases). The ends were cut back, 6 bases at V and 2 bases at J, with 18 bases in the middle. The germline CDR1 and CDR2 sequences are SEHNR and FQNEAQ (reference sequence). This CDR3 is built from 16 residues. The CDR3 region is CASSRGEASPTDTQYF. The CDR3 region has the DNA TGTGCCAGCAGTAGGGGTGAAGCGAGCCCCACAGATACGCAGTATTTT.

This sequence joins TRBV25-1 and TRBJ2-1, with D perhaps TRBD2 (6 bases). The V gene lost 8 bases and the J gene lost 3 bases, with 14 bases spanning the gap. From germline, CDR1 is MGHDK and CDR2 SYGVNS. The CDR3 runs 14 residues. DNA for the CDR3: TGTGCCAGCCTCGCCGGGGGAAACTACAATGAGCAGTTCTTC. Its protein is CASLAGGNYNEQFF.

The rearrangement uses TRBV13 and TRBJ2-7; D is perhaps TRBD1 or TRBD2 (5 bases each). The germline V gene encodes CDR1 PRHDT and CDR2 FYEKMQ (reference sequence). This CDR3 contains 16 residues. Between the trimmed V and J ends, which lost 5 bases and 1 base, there was a span of 18 bases. The DNA for the CDR3 is TGTGCCAGCAGCACAGAGTCGGGGCGATTGTCCTACGAGCAGTACTTC. It is translated as CASSTESGRLSYEQYF.

The V call is TRBV2, the J call TRBJ1-4; D gene uncertain. Germline assignment: CDR1 SNHLY and CDR2 FYNNEI. This CDR3 is 14 amino acids long. Trimming removed 4 bases from V and 5 bases from J, with 11 bases in between. The chain's CDR3 is CASSVVTANEKLFF. DNA of the CDR3: TGTGCCAGCAGTGTTGTGACGGCGAATGAAAAACTGTTTTTT.

This clone was counted once. The CDR3 spells CASSATNRGSGELFF. CDR3 bases: TGTGCCAGCAGCGCTACAAACAGGGGATCCGGGGAGCTGTTTTTT. This chain joins TRBV9 and TRBJ2-2, with TRBD1 matching 7 bases. CDR3 length equals 15 residues. After removal of 3 bases from V and 6 bases from J, the junction contained 8 bases not matched to a gene. Germline loops: CDR1 SGDLS, CDR2 YYNGEE.

The chain links TRBV21-1 to TRBJ2-1; TRBD2 was called by the table and not checked on the DNA. TRBV21-1 is termed a pseudogene. The CDR3 runs to 16 residues. Here the CDR3 reads CASSNGLAGGRNEQFF. As DNA, the CDR3 is TGTGCCAGCAGCAACGGGCTAGCGGGAGGGCGTAATGAGCAGTTCTTC.

V gene TRBV30 combines with J gene TRBJ1-1; D gene uncertain. Germline loops: CDR1 GTSNPN, CDR2 SVGIG (reference sequence). Trimming removed 2 bases at V and 2 bases at J, with 9 bases between. CDR3 length: 13 amino acids. The CDR3 coding sequence is TGTGCCTGGAGTTTGGGTCAAAACACTGAAGCTTTCTTT. Translation gives CAWSLGQNTEAFF. The variable domain in full, completed from reference TRBV30 and TRBJ1-1, reads SQTIHQWPATLVQPVGSPLSLECTVEGTSNPNLYWYRQAAGRGLQLLFYSVGIGQISSEVPQNLSASRPQDRQFILSSKKLLLSDSGFYLCAWSLGQNTEAFFGQGTRLTVV.

The gene calls are TRBV7-9 and TRBJ2-1; 10 positions match TRBD2. Germline V gene data show CDR1 as SEHNR and CDR2 as FQNEAQ (reference sequence). The J segment lost 7 bases and the V segment lost 5 bases, leaving 8 bases of the junction unmatched. CDR3 size: 15 residues. Written as DNA, the CDR3 is TGTGCCAGCAGCCGTCTAGCGGGAGAGAGGAATGAGCAGTTCTTC. Residues: CASSRLAGERNEQFF.

This clone appeared a few times. V and J are TRBV16 and TRBJ1-2; the D is unclear. There are 16 residues in the CDR3. CDR1 and CDR2 (germline): KGHSY, FQNENV. V was cut by 2 bases and J by 1 base, with 14 bases left in between. The CDR3 spells CASSQGAAGLNYGYTF. DNA of the CDR3: TGTGCCAGCAGCCAAGGTGCGGCCGGCCTTAACTATGGCTACACCTTC.

The CDR3, as DNA: TGTGCCAGCTCGGGACAGGGGGTAGAAAAACTGTTTTTT. This gives the protein CASSGQGVEKLFF. The chain joins TRBV18 to TRBJ1-4; TRBD1 matches at 11 bases. V lost 6 bases and J lost 8; bases outside the gene matches: 2. Germline CDR1 is KGHSH and CDR2 is LQKENI. The CDR3 is made up of 13 amino acids.

The chain has TRBV7-3 and TRBJ2-2; TRBD2 matches at 7 bases. CDR1 and CDR2 (germline): SGHTA, FQGTGA. The CDR3 runs 17 residues. After removal of 5 bases from V and 4 bases from J, the junction contained 13 bases not matched to a gene. CDR3 DNA: TGTGCCAGCAGCCCTAATTCAGGGACTAACCCCACCGGGGAGCTGTTTTTT. Residues: CASSPNSGTNPTGELFF.